This T cell receptor beta chain is drawn from a study of CD8 T cells in ankylosing spondylitis. Germline loops: CDR1 MNHEY, CDR2 SVGAGI. The CDR3 length is 13 residues. V lost 2 bases to trimming and J lost 2 bases, with 5 bases between them. TCRdb analysed the 5' RACE reads with MiXCR anew, one entry per CDR3 protein. Of roughly 230,000 distinct CDR3 sequences listed, roughly 8.2% are singletons. This clonotype has a count of ten or more. The gene calls are TRBV6-5 and TRBJ2-3; unclear D gene. This clonotype originated in a female donor with ankylosing spondylitis or in good health (not recorded which). Source material: blood, either unsorted or a sorted T cell fraction (not recorded which). The chain's CDR3 is CASSYGDTDTQYF. CDR3 in DNA: TGTGCCAGCAGTTACGGAGACACAGATACGCAGTATTTT.